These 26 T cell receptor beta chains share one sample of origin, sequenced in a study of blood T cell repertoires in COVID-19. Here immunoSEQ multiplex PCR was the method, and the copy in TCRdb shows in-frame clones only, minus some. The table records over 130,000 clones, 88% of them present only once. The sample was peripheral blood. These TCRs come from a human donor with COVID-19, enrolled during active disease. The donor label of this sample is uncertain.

The CDR3 reads CAANGDTTGELFF. CDR3 DNA sequence: TGTGCCGCCAACGGGGACACCACCGGGGAGCTGTTTTTT. The rearrangement uses TRBV10-3 and TRBJ2-2, with a possible D match to TRBD1 (6 bases). The CDR3 extends over 13 amino acids. V shed 11 bases and J shed 4 bases, with 14 bases lying between them. CDR1 ENHRY and CDR2 SYGVKD come from the germline V gene.

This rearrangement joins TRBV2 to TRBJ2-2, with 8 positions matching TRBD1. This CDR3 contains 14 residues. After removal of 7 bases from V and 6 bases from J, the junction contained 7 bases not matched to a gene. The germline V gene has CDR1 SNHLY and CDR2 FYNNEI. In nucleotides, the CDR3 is TGTGCCAGCAATTCCTGGACAGGGCCCGGGGAGCTGTTTTTT. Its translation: CASNSWTGPGELFF. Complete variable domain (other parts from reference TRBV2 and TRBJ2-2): EPEVTQTPSHQVTQMGQEVILRCVPISNHLYFYWYRQILGQKVEFLVSFYNNEISEKSEIFDDQFSVERPDGSNFTLKIRSTKLEDSAMYFCASNSWTGPGELFFGEGSRLTVL.

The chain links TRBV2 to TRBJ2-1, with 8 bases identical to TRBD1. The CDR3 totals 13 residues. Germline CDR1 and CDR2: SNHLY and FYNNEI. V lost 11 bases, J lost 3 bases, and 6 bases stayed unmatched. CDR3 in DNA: TGTGCCGGACAGGGCGATATCTACAATGAGCAGTTCTTC. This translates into CAGQGDIYNEQFF.

The DNA for the CDR3 is TGTGCCAGCAAGGTGGGAACAGGGAACTATGGCTACACCTTC. Translation gives CASKVGTGNYGYTF. V and J are TRBV2 and TRBJ1-2; TRBD1 might be the D (6 bases). Trimming stripped 7 bases from V and 2 bases from J, with 14 bases between. Germline V lookup: CDR1 SNHLY, CDR2 FYNNEI. The CDR3 spans 14 residues. Full variable domain (remainder filled in from reference TRBV2 and TRBJ1-2): EPEVTQTPSHQVTQMGQEVILRCVPISNHLYFYWYRQILGQKVEFLVSFYNNEISEKSEIFDDQFSVERPDGSNFTLKIRSTKLEDSAMYFCASKVGTGNYGYTFGSGTRLTVV.

The CDR3 region has the DNA TGTGCCAGCAGCCCCCCCCGGGCCGCGGGTTGCACCATATATTTT. Translated, it gives CASSPPRAAGCTIYF. The chain has TRBV11-3 and TRBJ1-3; D is undetermined. Looked up from germline, CDR1 is SGHNT and CDR2 is YENEEA. CDR3 length: 15 amino acids. The germline V and J ends were trimmed by 5 bases and 9 bases, with 20 bases remaining between them.

The CDR3 nucleotides read TGTGCCAGCAGCCAAGATAACCAGGGCGAGCAGTACTTC. This encodes CASSQDNQGEQYF. The chain couples TRBV3-1 (or the pseudogene TRBV3-2) to TRBJ2-7; tentatively, D is TRBD1 (5 bases). Trimming cost V 0 bases and J 6 bases, with 9 bases left between them. This CDR3 contains 13 residues. Germline loops: CDR1 LGHDT, CDR2 YNNKEL (reference sequence).

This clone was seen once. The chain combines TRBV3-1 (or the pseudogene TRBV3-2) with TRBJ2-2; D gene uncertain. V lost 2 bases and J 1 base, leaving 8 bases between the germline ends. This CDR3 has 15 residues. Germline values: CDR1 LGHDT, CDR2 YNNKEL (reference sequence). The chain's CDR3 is CASSQYNRNTGELFF. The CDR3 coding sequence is TGTGCCAGCAGCCAATACAACAGGAACACCGGGGAGCTGTTTTTT.

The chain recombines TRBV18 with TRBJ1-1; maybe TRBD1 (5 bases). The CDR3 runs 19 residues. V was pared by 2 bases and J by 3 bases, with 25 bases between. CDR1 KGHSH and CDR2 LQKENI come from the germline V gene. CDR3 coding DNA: TGTGCCAGCTCACCAGAAGCAGGGTCGGACCCGCTCCGGGACACTGAAGCTTTCTTT. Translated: CASSPEAGSDPLRDTEAFF.

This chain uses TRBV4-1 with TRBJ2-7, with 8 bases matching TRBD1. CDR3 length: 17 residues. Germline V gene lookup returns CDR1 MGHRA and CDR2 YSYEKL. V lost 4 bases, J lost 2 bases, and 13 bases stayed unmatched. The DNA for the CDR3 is TGCGCCAGCAGCCTCGGTGAGACAGGGGAAATGGCCTACGAGCAGTACTTC. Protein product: CASSLGETGEMAYEQYF.

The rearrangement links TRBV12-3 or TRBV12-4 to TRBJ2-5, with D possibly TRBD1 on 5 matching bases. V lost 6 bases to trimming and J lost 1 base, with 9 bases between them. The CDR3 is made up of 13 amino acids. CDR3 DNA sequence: TGTGCCAGCAGATTGGACACCCAAGAGACCCAGTACTTC. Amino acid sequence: CASRLDTQETQYF.

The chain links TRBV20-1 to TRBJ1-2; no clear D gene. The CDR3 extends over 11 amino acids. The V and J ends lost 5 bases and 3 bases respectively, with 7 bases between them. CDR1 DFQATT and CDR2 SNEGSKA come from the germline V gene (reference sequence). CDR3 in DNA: TGCAGTGCTCCCTCGGACTATGGCTACACCTTC. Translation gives CSAPSDYGYTF.

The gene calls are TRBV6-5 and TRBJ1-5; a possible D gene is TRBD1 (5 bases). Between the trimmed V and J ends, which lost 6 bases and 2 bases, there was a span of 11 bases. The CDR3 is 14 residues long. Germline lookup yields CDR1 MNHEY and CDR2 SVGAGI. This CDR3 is CASRGVLGNQPQHF. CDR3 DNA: TGTGCCAGCAGAGGGGTTTTAGGCAATCAGCCCCAGCATTTT.

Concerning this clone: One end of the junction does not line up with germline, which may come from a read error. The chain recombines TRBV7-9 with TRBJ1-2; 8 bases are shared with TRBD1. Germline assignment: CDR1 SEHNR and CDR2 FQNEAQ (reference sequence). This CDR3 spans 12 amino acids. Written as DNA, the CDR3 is TGTGCCAGCAGCCACCCTGACAGGGGAGGAAGCTTC. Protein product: CASSHPDRGGSF.

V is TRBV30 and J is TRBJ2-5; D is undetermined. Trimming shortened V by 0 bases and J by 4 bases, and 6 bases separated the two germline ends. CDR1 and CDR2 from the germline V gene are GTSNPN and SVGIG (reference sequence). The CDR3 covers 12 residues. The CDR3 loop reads CAWSVSGETQYF. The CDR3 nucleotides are TGTGCCTGGAGTGTGAGTGGAGAGACCCAGTACTTC.

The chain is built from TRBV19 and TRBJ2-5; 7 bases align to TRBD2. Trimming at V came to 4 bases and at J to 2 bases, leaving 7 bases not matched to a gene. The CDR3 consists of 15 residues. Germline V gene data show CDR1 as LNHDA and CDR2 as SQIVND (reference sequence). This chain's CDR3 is CASSRGEGWQETQYF. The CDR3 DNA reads TGTGCCAGTAGTAGGGGGGAGGGGTGGCAAGAGACCCAGTACTTC.

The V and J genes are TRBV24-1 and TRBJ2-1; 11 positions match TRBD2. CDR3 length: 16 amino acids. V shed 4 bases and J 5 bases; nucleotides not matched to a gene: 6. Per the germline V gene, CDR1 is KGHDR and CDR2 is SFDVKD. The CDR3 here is CATSDPGTSGDNEQFF. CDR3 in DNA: TGTGCCACCAGTGACCCCGGGACTAGCGGAGACAATGAGCAGTTCTTC.

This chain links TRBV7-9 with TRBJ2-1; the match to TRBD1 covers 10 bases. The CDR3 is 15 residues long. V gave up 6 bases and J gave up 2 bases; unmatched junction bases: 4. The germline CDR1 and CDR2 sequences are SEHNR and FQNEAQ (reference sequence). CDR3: CASRRQGAAYNEQFF. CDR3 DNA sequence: TGTGCCAGCAGGCGACAGGGGGCGGCCTACAATGAGCAGTTCTTC.

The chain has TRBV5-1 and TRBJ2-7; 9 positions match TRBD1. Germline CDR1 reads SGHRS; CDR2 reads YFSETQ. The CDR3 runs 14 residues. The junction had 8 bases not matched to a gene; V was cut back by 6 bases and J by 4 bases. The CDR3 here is CASTAGQGRYEQYF. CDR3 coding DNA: TGCGCCAGCACCGCTGGACAGGGGCGGTACGAGCAGTACTTC.

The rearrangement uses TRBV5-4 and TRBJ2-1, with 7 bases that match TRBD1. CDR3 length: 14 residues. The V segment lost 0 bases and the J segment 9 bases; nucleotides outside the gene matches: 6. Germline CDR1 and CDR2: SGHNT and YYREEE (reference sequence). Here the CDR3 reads CASSLAGGSIEQFF. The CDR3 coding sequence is TGTGCCAGCAGCTTGGCAGGGGGATCGATTGAGCAGTTCTTC.

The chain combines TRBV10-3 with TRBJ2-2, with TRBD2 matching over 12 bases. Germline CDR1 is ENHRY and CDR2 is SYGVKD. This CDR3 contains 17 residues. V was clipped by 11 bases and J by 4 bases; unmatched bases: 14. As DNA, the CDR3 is TGTGCCGCCGCCTCGGCTAGCGGGGGGGCAGTCACCGGGGAGCTGTTTTTT. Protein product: CAAASASGGAVTGELFF.

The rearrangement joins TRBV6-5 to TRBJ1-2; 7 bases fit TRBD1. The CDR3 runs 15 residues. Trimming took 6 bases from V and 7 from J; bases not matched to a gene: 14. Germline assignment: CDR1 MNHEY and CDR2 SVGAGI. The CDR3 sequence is CASSPLDRDSAGYTF. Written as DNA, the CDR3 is TGTGCCAGCAGCCCACTTGACAGGGACTCTGCTGGCTACACCTTC.

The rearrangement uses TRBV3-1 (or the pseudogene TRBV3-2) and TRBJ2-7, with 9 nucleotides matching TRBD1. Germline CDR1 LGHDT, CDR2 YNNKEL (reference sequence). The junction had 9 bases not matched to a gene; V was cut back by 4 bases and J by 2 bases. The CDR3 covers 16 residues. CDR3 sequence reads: CASSLSGTGPPYEQYF. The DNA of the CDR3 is TGTGCCAGCAGCCTTTCCGGGACAGGGCCCCCCTACGAGCAGTACTTC.

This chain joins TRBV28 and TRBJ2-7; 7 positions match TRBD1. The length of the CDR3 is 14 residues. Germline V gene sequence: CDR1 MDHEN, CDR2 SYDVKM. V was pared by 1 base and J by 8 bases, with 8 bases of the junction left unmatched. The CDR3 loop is CASSLYHYRGKQYF. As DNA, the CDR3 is TGTGCCAGCAGTTTATACCACTACAGGGGAAAGCAGTACTTC.

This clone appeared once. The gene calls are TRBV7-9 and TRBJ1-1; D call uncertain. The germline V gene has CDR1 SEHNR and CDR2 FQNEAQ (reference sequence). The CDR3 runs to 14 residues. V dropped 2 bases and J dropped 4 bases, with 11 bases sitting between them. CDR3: CASSLHGEGTEAFF. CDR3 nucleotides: TGTGCCAGCAGCTTACATGGGGAGGGCACTGAAGCTTTCTTT. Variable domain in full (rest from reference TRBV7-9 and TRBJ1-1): DTGVSQNPRHKITKRGQNVTFRCDPISEHNRLYWYRQTLGQGPEFLTYFQNEAQLEKSRLLSDRFSAERPKGSFSTLEIQRTEQGDSAMYLCASSLHGEGTEAFFGQGTRLTVV.

The CDR3 sequence: CASSFPGGGNIQYF. The CDR3 DNA reads TGTGCCAGCAGTTTTCCCGGGGGTGGAAACATTCAGTACTTC. The chain couples TRBV28 to TRBJ2-4; TRBD2 might be the D (6 bases). CDR1 and CDR2 from the germline V gene are MDHEN and SYDVKM. The CDR3 consists of 14 residues. Trimming removed 3 bases at V and 6 bases at J, with 12 bases between.

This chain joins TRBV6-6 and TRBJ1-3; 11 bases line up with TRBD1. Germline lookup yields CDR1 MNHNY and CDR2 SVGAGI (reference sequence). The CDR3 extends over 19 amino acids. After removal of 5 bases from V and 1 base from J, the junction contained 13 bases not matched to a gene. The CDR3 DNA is TGTGCCAGCAGTCGCGTATGGACAGGGGGCGCTGAGTCTGGAAACACCATATATTTT. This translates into CASSRVWTGGAESGNTIYF.